This T cell receptor (beta chain) derives from a study of T cell responses to AZD1222 COVID-19 vaccine. The CDR3 totals 16 residues. The junction had 10 bases not matched to a gene; V was cut back by 5 bases and J by 6 bases. Germline V lookup: CDR1 MDHEN, CDR2 SYDVKM. Of note for this clone: Its antigen is not known.

Study observations and caveats: Spike-wide vaccine-associated CD4 TCRs dominated at 160-218 and 743-854.

Sequencing was performed with immunoSEQ multiplex PCR; in TCRdb, only in-frame clones are kept and a portion is missing. Among some 100,000 clones, about nine tenths were seen once, and the ten largest hold 1.7%. The receptor was derived from an adult in good health. V gene TRBV28 combines with J gene TRBJ2-3; 11 positions match TRBD2. This sample comprised peripheral blood, obtained on day 0 of AZD1222 vaccination. In nucleotides, the CDR3 is TGTGCCAGCAGTCCTGCTACTAGCGGGAGAAGGGATACGCAGTATTTT. Its translation is CASSPATSGRRDTQYF. The full variable domain, rest sourced from reference TRBV28 and TRBJ2-3, is DVKVTQSSRYLVKRTGEKVFLECVQDMDHENMFWYRQDPGLGLRLIYFSYDVKMKEKGDIPEGYSVSREKKERFSLILESASTNQTSMYLCASSPATSGRRDTQYFGPGTRLTVL.